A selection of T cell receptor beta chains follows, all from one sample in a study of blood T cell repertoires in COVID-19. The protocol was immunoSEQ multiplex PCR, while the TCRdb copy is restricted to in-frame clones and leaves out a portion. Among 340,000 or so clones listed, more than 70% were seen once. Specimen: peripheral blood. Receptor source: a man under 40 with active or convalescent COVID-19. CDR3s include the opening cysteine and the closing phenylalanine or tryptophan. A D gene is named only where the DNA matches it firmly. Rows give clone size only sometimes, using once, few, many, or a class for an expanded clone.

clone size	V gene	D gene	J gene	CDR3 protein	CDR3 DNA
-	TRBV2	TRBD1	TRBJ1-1	CASRASGTGIGAEAFF	TGTGCCAGCAGGGCCTCCGGGACAGGGATTGGAGCTGAAGCTTTCTTT
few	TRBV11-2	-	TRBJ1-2	CASSPRAVGVGYTF	TGTGCCAGCAGCCCACGTGCGGTGGGTGTTGGCTACACCTTC
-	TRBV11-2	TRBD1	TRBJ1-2	CASSLAGQNGYTF	TGTGCCAGCAGCTTAGCGGGACAGAATGGCTACACCTTC
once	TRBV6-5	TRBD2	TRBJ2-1	CASERDGVNNEQFF	TGTGCCAGCGAGCGGGATGGGGTAAACAATGAGCAGTTCTTC
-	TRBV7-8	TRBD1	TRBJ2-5	CASSFDRTGRETQYF	TGTGCCAGCAGCTTCGATAGGACAGGGCGGGAGACCCAGTACTTC
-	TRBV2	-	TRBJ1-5	CASRGGAYQPQHF	TGTGCCAGCAGGGGCGGGGCCTATCAGCCCCAGCATTTT
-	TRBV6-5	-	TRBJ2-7	CASILNGNEQYF	TGTGCCAGCATTTTAAACGGGAACGAGCAGTACTTC
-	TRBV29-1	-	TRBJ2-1	CSVSGGSSYNEQFF	TGCAGCGTCTCTGGGGGGAGCTCCTACAATGAGCAGTTCTTC
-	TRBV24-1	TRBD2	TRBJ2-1	CATGLAGLNEQFF	TGTGCCACCGGGCTAGCGGGCTTGAATGAGCAGTTCTTC
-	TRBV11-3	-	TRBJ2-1	CASSLDPSGGEQFF	TGTGCCAGCAGCTTAGACCCGTCTGGGGGGGAGCAGTTCTTC
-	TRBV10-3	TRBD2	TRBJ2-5	CAIGVSSGRETQYF	TGTGCCATCGGGGTGTCTAGCGGGAGGGAGACCCAGTACTTC
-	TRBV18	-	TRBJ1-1	CASSPLDFEGNTEAFF	TGTGCCAGCTCACCACTCGACTTCGAGGGCAACACTGAAGCTTTCTTT
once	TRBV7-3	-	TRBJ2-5	CASSPKGLRDSALETQYF	TGTGCCAGCAGCCCCAAGGGACTCCGGGACTCCGCCTTGGAGACCCAGTACTTC
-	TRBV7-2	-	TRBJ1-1	CASSQGTLEAFF	TGTGCCAGCAGCCAAGGGACACTTGAAGCTTTCTTT
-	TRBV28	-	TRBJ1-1	CASSRNTEAFF	TGTGCCAGCTCCAGAAACACTGAAGCTTTCTTT
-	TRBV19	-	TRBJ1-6	CASSWPGDNSPLHF	TGTGCCAGTAGTTGGCCGGGAGATAATTCACCCCTCCACTTT
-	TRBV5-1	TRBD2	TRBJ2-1	CASSNGTSGRIPFF	TGCGCCAGCAGTAACGGGACTAGCGGGAGAATACCGTTCTTC
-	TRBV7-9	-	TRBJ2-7	CASSREDEQYF	TGTGCCAGCTCAAGGGAGGACGAGCAGTACTTC
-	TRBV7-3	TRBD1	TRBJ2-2	CASSPNPGTEAGELFF	TGTGCCAGCAGCCCTAATCCCGGGACAGAGGCCGGGGAGCTGTTTTTT
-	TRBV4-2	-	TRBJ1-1	CASSRLAGDTEAFF	TGTGCCAGCAGCCGCTTAGCAGGGGACACTGAAGCTTTCTTT
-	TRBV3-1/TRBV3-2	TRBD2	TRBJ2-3	CASSLTSGVSTDTQYF	TGTGCCAGCAGCCTAACTAGCGGGGTGAGCACAGATACGCAGTATTTT
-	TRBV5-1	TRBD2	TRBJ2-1	CASSLRLAGRREAEQFF	TGCGCCAGCAGCTTGCGACTAGCGGGACGGAGGGAGGCTGAGCAGTTCTTC
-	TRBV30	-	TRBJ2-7	CAWSLQLAGTYEQYF	TGTGCCTGGAGTCTCCAACTCGCGGGTACCTACGAGCAGTACTTC
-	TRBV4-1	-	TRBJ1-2	CASSPLAGRGYTF	TGCGCCAGCAGCCCCCTGGCTGGGAGGGGCTACACCTTC
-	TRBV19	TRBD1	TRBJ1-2	CASSYGDRNYGYTF	TGTGCCAGTAGTTATGGGGACAGGAACTATGGCTACACCTTC
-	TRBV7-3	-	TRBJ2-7	CASSLTIGGEQYF	TGTGCCAGCAGCTTAACGATAGGAGGCGAGCAGTACTTC
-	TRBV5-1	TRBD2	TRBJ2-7	CASSLGGRTDEQYF	TGCGCCAGCAGCTTGGGCGGGAGAACTGACGAGCAGTACTTC
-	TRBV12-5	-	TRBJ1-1	CASGIGQYEAFF	TGTGCTAGTGGCATCGGACAGTATGAAGCTTTCTTT
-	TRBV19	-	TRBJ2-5	CASSTPTGETQYF	TGTGCCAGTAGTACTCCAACGGGTGAGACCCAGTACTTC
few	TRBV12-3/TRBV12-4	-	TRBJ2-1	CASSRGSYNEQFF	TGTGCCAGCAGTCGGGGTTCCTACAATGAGCAGTTCTTC
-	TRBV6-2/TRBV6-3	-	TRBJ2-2	CASSYGFSRGKNTGELFF	TGTGCCAGCAGTTACGGGTTTAGTCGCGGGAAGAACACCGGGGAGCTGTTTTTT
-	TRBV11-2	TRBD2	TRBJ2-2	CASSPVPSGRARTGELFF	TGTGCCAGCAGCCCAGTCCCTAGCGGGAGGGCCAGAACCGGGGAGCTGTTTTTT
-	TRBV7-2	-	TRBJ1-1	CASRQTVNTEAFF	TGTGCCAGCAGACAGACAGTGAACACTGAAGCTTTCTTT
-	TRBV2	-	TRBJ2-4	CASSGGLARDIQYF	TGTGCCAGCAGCGGAGGGCTAGCGAGGGACATTCAGTACTTC
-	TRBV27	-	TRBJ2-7	CASSLRYSYEQYF	TGTGCCAGCAGTTTACGGTACTCCTACGAGCAGTACTTC
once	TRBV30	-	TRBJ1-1	CAWTLQGLHTEAFF	TGTGCCTGGACCTTACAGGGTTTGCACACTGAAGCTTTCTTT
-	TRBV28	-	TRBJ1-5	CASSLGRGFQPQHF	TGTGCCAGCAGTTTAGGCAGGGGTTTTCAGCCCCAGCATTTT
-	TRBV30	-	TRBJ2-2	CACSVGGDGELFF	TGTGCCTGCTCGGTTGGAGGGGACGGGGAGCTGTTTTTT
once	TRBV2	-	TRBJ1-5	CASSQEGIGNQPQHF	TGTGCCAGCAGCCAGGAGGGGATTGGTAATCAGCCCCAGCATTTT
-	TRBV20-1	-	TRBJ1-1	CSASWAIGNTEAFF	TGCAGTGCTAGTTGGGCGATAGGAAACACTGAAGCTTTCTTT
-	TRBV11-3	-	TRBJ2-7	CASSSPGHLYEQYF	TGTGCCAGCAGCTCACCGGGACACCTCTACGAGCAGTACTTC
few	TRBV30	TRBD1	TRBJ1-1	CAWSTPGTGVDAAFF	TGTGCCTGGAGCACTCCCGGGACAGGGGTTGACGCGGCTTTCTTT
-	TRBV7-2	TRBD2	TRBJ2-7	CASSFLSGGAYEQYF	TGTGCCAGCAGCTTCCTGAGCGGGGGGGCCTACGAGCAGTACTTC
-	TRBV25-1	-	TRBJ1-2	CASSAGALRDVKDGYTF	TGTGCCAGCAGTGCAGGGGCACTGAGGGACGTTAAGGATGGCTACACCTTC
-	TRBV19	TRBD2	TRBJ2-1	CASSIQRGVNEQFF	TGTGCCAGTAGTATCCAGCGGGGGGTCAATGAGCAGTTCTTC
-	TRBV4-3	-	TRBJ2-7	CASSQDASGINEQYF	TGCGCCAGCAGCCAAGATGCATCAGGGATCAACGAGCAGTACTTC
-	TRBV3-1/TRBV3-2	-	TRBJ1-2	CASSQDRRTDNYGYTF	TGTGCCAGCAGCCAAGATCGTCGGACAGACAACTATGGCTACACCTTC
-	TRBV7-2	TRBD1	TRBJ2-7	CASTDRGSYEQYF	TGTGCCAGCACGGACAGGGGTTCCTACGAGCAGTACTTC